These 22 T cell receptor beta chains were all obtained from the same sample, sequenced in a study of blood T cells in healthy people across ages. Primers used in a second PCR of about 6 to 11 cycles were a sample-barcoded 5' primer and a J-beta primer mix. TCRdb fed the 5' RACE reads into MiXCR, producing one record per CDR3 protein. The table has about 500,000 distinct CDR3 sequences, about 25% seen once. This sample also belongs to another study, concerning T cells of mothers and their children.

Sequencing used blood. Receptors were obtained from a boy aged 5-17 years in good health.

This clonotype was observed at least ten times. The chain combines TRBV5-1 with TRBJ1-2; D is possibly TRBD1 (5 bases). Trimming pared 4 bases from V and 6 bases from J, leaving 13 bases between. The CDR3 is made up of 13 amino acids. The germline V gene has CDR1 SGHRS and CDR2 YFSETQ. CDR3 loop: CASSIPGSDGYTF. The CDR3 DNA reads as TGCGCCAGCAGCATCCCAGGGAGCGATGGCTACACCTTC.

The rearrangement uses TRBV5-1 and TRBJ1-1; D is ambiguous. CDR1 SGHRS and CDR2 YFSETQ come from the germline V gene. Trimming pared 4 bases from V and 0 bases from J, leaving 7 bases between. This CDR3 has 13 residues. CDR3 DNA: TGCGCCAGCAGCATGGAACTGAACACTGAAGCTTTCTTT. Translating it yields CASSMELNTEAFF.

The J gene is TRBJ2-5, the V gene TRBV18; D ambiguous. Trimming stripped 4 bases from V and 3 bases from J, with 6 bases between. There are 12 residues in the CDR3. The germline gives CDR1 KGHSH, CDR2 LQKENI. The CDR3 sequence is CASSRGEETQYF. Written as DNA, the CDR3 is TGTGCCAGCTCACGTGGGGAAGAGACCCAGTACTTC.

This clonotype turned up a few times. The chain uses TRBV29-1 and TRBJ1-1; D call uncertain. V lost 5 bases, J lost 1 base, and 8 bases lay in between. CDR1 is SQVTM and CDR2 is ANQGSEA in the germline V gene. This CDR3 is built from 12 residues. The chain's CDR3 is CSVKTGNTEAFF. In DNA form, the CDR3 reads TGCAGCGTTAAGACTGGGAACACTGAAGCTTTCTTT.

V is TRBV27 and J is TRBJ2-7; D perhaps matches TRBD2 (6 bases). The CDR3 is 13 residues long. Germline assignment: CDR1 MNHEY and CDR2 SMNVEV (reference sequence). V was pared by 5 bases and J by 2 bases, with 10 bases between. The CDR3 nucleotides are TGTGCCAGCAGTGGACTACCTACCTACGAGCAGTACTTC. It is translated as CASSGLPTYEQYF.

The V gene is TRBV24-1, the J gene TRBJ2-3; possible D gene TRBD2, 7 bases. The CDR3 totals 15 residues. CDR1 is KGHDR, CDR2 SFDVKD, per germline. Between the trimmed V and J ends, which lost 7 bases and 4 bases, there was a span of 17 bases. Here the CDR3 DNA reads TGTGCCACCAGCTGGGCGGGGGCAAAGGCAGATACGCAGTATTTT. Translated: CATSWAGAKADTQYF.

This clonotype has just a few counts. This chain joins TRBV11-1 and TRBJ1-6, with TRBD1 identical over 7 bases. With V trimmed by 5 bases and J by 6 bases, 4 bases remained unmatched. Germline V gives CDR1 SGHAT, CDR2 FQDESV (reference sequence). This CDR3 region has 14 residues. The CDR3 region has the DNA TGTGCCAGCAGCGCCGACAGGGTTAATTCACCCCTCCACTTT. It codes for CASSADRVNSPLHF.

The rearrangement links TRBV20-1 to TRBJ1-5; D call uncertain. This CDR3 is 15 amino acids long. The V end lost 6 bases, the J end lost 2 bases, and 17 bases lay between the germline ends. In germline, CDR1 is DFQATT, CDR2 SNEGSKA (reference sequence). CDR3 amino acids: CSAEDVKGGNQPQHF. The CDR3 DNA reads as TGCAGTGCCGAAGATGTGAAAGGTGGCAATCAGCCCCAGCATTTT.

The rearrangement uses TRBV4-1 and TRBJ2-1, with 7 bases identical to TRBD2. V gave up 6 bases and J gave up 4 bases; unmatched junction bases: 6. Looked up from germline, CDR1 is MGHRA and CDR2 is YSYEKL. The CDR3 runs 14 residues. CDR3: CASSRLALYNEQFF. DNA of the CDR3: TGCGCCAGCAGTCGACTAGCCTTATACAATGAGCAGTTCTTC.

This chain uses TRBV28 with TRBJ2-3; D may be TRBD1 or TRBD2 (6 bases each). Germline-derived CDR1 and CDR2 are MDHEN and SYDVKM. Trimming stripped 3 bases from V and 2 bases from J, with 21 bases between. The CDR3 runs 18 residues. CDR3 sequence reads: CASSLVVWRGFTTDTQYF. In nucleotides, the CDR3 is TGTGCCAGCAGTTTGGTGGTGTGGAGGGGGTTCACCACAGATACGCAGTATTTT. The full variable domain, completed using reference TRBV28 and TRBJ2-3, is DVKVTQSSRYLVKRTGEKVFLECVQDMDHENMFWYRQDPGLGLRLIYFSYDVKMKEKGDIPEGYSVSREKKERFSLILESASTNQTSMYLCASSLVVWRGFTTDTQYFGPGTRLTVL.

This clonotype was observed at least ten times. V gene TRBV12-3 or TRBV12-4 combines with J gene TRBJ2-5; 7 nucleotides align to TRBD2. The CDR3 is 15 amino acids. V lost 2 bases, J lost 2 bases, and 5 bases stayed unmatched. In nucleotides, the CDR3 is TGTGCCAGCAGTTTATCGGGGGGTCTACAAGAGACCCAGTACTTC. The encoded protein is CASSLSGGLQETQYF.

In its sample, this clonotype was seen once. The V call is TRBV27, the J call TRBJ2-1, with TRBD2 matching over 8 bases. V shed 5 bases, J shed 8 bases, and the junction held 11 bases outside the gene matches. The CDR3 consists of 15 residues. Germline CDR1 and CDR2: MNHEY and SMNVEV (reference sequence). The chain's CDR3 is CASSLTPTSGDEQFF. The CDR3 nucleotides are TGTGCCAGCAGTCTCACCCCTACTAGCGGCGATGAGCAGTTCTTC.

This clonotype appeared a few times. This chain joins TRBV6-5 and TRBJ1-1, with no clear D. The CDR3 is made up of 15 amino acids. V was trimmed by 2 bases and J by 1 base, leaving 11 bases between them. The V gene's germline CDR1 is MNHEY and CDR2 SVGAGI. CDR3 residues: CASSYGLTPNTEAFF. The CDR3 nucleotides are TGTGCCAGCAGTTACGGCTTGACCCCGAACACTGAAGCTTTCTTT.

The DNA for the CDR3 is TGCAGCGTGGGGGCGTCCTACGAGCAGTACTTC. Protein product: CSVGASYEQYF. The J gene is TRBJ2-7, the V gene TRBV29-1; possible D gene TRBD1, 6 bases. Deletions cut 6 bases from V and 1 base from J, with 7 bases between. The CDR3 has 11 amino acids. Germline V gene sequence: CDR1 SQVTM, CDR2 ANQGSEA.

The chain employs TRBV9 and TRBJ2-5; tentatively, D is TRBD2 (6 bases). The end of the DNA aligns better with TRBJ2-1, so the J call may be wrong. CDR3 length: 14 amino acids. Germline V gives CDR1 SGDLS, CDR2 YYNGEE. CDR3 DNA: TGTGCCAGCGGTGGGGCGGGGCCGGGGAATGAGCAGTTCTTC. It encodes CASGGAGPGNEQFF.

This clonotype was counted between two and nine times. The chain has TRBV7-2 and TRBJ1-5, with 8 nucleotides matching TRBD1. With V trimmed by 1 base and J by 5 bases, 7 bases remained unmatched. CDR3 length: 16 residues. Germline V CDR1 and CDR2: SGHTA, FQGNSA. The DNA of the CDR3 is TGTGCCAGCAGCTTAGTTCTTGGACAGGGTTATCAGCCCCAGCATTTT. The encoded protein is CASSLVLGQGYQPQHF.

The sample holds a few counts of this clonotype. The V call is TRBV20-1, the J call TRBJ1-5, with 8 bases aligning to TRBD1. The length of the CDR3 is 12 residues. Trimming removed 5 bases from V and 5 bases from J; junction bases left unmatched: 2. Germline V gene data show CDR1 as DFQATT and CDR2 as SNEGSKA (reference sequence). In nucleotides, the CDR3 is TGCAGTGCTGTGACAGGGGATCAGCCCCAGCATTTT. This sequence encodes CSAVTGDQPQHF.

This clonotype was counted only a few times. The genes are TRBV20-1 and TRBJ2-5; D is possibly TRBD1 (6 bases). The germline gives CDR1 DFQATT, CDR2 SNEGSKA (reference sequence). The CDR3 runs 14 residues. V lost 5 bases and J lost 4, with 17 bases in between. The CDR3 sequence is CSARYTGTGETQYF. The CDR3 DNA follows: TGCAGTGCTCGATATACAGGGACGGGAGAGACCCAGTACTTC.

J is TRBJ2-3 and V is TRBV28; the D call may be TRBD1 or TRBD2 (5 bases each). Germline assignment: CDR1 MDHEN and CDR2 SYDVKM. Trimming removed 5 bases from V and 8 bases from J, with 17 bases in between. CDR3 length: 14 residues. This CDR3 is CASSAHGAKGTQYF. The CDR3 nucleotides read TGTGCCAGCAGTGCCCACGGGGCAAAGGGTACGCAGTATTTT. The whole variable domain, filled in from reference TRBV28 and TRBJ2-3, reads DVKVTQSSRYLVKRTGEKVFLECVQDMDHENMFWYRQDPGLGLRLIYFSYDVKMKEKGDIPEGYSVSREKKERFSLILESASTNQTSMYLCASSAHGAKGTQYFGPGTRLTVL.

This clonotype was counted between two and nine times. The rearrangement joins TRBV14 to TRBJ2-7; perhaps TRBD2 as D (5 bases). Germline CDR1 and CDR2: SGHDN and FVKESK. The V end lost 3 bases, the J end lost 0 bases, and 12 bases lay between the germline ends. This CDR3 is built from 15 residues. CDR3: CASSHEEASSYEQYF. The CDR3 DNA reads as TGTGCCAGCAGCCATGAGGAGGCAAGCTCCTACGAGCAGTACTTC.

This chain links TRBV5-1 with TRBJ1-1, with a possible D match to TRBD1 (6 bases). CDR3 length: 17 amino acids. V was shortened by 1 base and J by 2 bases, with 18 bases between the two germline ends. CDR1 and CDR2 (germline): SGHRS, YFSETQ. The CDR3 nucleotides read TGCGCCAGCAGCTTGTGGGGGGCCAGGGATGGTAACACTGAAGCTTTCTTT. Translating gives CASSLWGARDGNTEAFF.

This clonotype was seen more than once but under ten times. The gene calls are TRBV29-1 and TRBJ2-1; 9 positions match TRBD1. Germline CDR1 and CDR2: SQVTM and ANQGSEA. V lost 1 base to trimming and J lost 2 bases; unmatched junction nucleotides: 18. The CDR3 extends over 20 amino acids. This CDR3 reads CSVEGLDYGQGMGPYNEQFF. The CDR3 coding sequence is TGCAGCGTTGAAGGACTGGACTACGGACAGGGGATGGGGCCCTACAATGAGCAGTTCTTC.